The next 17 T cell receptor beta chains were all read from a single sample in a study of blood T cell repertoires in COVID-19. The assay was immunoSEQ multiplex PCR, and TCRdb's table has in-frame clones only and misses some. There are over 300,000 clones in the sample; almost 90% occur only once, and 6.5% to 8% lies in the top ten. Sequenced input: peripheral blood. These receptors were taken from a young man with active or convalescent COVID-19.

The CDR3 sequence is CASSIGTSSSNQPQHF. The CDR3 DNA reads TGCGCCAGCAGCATTGGGACAAGCAGTAGCAATCAGCCCCAGCATTTT. This chain links TRBV5-1 with TRBJ1-5; tentatively, D is TRBD1 (6 bases). This CDR3 is built from 16 residues. In germline, CDR1 is SGHRS, CDR2 YFSETQ. The germline V and J ends were trimmed by 4 bases and 0 bases, with 14 bases remaining between them.

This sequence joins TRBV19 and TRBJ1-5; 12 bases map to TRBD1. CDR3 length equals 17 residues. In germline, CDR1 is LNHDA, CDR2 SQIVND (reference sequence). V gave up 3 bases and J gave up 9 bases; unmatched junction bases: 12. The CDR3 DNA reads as TGTGCCAGTAGTATCCAGAGCGGGACAGGGGGCGGGCCGCCCCAGCATTTT. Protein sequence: CASSIQSGTGGGPPQHF.

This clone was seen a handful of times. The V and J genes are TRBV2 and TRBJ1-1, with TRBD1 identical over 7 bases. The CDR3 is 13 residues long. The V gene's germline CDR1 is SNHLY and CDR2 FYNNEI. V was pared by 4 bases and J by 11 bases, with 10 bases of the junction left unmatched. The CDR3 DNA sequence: TGTGCCAGCAGTGGGACAGGACAAAGGTCGGCTTTCTTT. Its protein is CASSGTGQRSAFF. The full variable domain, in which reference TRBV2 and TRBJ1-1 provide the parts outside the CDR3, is EPEVTQTPSHQVTQMGQEVILRCVPISNHLYFYWYRQILGQKVEFLVSFYNNEISEKSEIFDDQFSVERPDGSNFTLKIRSTKLEDSAMYFCASSGTGQRSAFFGQGTRLTVV.

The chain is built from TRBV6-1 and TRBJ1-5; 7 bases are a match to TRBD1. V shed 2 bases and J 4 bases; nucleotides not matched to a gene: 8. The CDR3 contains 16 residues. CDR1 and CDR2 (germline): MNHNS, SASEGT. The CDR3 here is CASSEPGRGRNQPQHF. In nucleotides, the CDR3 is TGTGCCAGCAGTGAACCCGGTAGGGGGCGAAATCAGCCCCAGCATTTT.

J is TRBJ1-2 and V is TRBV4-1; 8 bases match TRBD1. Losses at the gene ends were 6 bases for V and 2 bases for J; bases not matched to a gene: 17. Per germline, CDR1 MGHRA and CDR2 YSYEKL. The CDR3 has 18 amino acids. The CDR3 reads CASSKGGDRGLLNYGYTF. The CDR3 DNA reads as TGCGCCAGCAGTAAGGGGGGCGACAGGGGTCTGCTAAACTATGGCTACACCTTC.

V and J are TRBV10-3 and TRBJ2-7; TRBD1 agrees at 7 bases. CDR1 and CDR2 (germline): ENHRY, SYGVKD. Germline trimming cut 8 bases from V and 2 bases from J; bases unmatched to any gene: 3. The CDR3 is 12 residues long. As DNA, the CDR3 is TGTGCCATCCGGACAGGAACCTACGAGCAGTACTTC. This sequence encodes CAIRTGTYEQYF.

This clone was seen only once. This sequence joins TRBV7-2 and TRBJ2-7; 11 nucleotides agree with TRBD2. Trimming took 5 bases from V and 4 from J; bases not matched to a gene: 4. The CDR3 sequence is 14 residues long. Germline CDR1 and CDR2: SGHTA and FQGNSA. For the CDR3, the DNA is TGTGCCAGCAGCCCCGGGACTAGCGGATACGAGCAGTACTTC. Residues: CASSPGTSGYEQYF.

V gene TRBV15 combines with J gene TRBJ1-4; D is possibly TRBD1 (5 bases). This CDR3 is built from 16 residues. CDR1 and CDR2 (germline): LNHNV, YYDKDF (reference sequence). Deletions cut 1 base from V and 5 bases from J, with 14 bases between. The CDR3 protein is CATSRGAGDLNEKLFF. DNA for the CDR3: TGTGCCACCAGCAGAGGGGCCGGGGACTTAAATGAAAAACTGTTTTTT. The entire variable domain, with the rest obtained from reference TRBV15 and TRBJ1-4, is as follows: DAMVIQNPRYQVTQFGKPVTLSCSQTLNHNVMYWYQQKSSQAPKLLFHYYDKDFNNEADTPDNFQSRRPNTSFCFLDIRSPGLGDTAMYLCATSRGAGDLNEKLFFGSGTQLSVL.

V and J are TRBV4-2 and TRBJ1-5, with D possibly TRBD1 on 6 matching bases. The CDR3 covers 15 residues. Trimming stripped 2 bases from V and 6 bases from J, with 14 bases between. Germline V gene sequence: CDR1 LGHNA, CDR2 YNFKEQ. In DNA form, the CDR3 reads TGTGCCAGCAGCCAAAGAGTGGGGGCAGTTCAGCCCCAGCATTTT. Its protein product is CASSQRVGAVQPQHF.

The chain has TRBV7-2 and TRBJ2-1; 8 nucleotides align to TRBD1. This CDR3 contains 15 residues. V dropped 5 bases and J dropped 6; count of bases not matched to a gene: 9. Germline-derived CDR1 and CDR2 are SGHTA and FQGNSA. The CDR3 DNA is TGTGCCAGCAGCCCCGACGGACAGGGAGGCAATGAGCAGTTCTTC. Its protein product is CASSPDGQGGNEQFF.

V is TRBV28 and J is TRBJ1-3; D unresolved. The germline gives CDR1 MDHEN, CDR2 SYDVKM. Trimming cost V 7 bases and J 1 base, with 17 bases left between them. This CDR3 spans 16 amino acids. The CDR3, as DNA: TGTGCCAGCACCGAAGGCGGGGAAAGGTCTGGAAACACCATATATTTT. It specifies CASTEGGERSGNTIYF. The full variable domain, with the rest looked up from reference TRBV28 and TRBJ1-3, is DVKVTQSSRYLVKRTGEKVFLECVQDMDHENMFWYRQDPGLGLRLIYFSYDVKMKEKGDIPEGYSVSREKKERFSLILESASTNQTSMYLCASTEGGERSGNTIYFGEGSWLTVV.

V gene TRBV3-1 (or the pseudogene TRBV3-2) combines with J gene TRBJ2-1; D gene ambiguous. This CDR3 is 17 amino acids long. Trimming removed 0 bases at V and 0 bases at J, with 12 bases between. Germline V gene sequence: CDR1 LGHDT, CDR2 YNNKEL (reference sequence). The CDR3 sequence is CASSQDLSSSSYNEQFF. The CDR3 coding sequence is TGTGCCAGCAGCCAAGATCTGTCCTCGAGCTCCTACAATGAGCAGTTCTTC.

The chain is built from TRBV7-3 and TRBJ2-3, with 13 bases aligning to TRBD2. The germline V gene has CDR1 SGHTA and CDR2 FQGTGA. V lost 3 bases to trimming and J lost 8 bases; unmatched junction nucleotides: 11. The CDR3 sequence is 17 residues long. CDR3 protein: CASSLTSGGTQGGTQYF. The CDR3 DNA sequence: TGTGCCAGCAGCTTGACTAGCGGGGGGACCCAAGGGGGTACGCAGTATTTT. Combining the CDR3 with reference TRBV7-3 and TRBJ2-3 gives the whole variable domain GAGVSQTPSNKVTEKGKYVELRCDPISGHTALYWYRQSLGQGPEFLIYFQGTGAADDSGLPNDRFFAVRPEGSVSTLKIQRTERGDSAVYLCASSLTSGGTQGGTQYFGPGTRLTVL.

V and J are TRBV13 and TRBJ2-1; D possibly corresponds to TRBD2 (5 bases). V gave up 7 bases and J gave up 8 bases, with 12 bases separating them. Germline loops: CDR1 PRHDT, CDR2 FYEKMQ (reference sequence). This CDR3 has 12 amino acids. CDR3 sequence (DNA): TGTGCCAGCACCCTTGGAGCGGATGAGCAGTTCTTC. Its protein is CASTLGADEQFF.

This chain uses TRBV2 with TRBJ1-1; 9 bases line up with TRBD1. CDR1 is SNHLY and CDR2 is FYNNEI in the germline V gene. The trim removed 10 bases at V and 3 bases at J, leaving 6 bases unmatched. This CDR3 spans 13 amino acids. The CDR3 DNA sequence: TGTGCCACAAGGACAGGGGCCGACACTGAAGCTTTCTTT. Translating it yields CATRTGADTEAFF.

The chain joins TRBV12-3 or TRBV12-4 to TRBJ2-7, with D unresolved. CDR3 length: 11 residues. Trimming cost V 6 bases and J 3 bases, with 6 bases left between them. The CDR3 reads CASSKNYEQYF. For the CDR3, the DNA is TGTGCCAGCAGCAAAAACTACGAGCAGTACTTC.

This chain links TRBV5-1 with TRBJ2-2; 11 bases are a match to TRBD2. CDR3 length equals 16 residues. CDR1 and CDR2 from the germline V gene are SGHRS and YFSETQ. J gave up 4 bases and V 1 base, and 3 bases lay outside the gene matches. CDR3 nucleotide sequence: TGCGCCAGCAGCTTGCTAGCGGGAGGTAGCACCGGGGAGCTGTTTTTT. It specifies CASSLLAGGSTGELFF.